This T cell receptor beta chain was sequenced during a study of vaccination and CD4 T cells after COVID-19. Study observations and caveats: Convalescent patients had a median about 88% of post-vaccine SARS-CoV-2-reactive clones that were detected only after vaccination, not before it. The median number of SARS-CoV-2-reactive clonotypes increased from around 20 to 38, a change that did not reach significance.

Worth noting for this clonotype: The antigen remains unidentified.

CDR1 is SGHTA and CDR2 is FQGNSA in the germline V gene. The CDR3 sequence is 14 residues long. V shed 4 bases and J 10 bases; nucleotides not matched to a gene: 7. Treatment given: roughly 10-day PBMC culture with coronavirus spike peptide pools or control peptides (ViraFEST assay). Cultured CD4+ T-cell DNA underwent Oncomine TCR Beta short-read sequencing. Using the QIAamp micro DNA kit, genomic DNA was extracted from the CD4+ T cells that had been cultured. Via MiXCR, TCRdb re-called the PCR reads, giving one row per CDR3 protein. The table has about 20,000 distinct CDR3 sequences, less than 55% seen once; the top ten hold 2.5% to 3%.

The TCR originated in a human donor who had recovered from COVID-19. The specimen was CD4+ T cells from blood, cultured in vitro, collected after SARS-CoV-2 vaccination. The chain combines TRBV7-2 with TRBJ2-1; 10 nucleotides agree with TRBD2. CDR3 nucleotides: TGTGCCAGCAGCTACACTAGCGGGAAATCGGAGCAGTTCTTC. Residues: CASSYTSGKSEQFF.